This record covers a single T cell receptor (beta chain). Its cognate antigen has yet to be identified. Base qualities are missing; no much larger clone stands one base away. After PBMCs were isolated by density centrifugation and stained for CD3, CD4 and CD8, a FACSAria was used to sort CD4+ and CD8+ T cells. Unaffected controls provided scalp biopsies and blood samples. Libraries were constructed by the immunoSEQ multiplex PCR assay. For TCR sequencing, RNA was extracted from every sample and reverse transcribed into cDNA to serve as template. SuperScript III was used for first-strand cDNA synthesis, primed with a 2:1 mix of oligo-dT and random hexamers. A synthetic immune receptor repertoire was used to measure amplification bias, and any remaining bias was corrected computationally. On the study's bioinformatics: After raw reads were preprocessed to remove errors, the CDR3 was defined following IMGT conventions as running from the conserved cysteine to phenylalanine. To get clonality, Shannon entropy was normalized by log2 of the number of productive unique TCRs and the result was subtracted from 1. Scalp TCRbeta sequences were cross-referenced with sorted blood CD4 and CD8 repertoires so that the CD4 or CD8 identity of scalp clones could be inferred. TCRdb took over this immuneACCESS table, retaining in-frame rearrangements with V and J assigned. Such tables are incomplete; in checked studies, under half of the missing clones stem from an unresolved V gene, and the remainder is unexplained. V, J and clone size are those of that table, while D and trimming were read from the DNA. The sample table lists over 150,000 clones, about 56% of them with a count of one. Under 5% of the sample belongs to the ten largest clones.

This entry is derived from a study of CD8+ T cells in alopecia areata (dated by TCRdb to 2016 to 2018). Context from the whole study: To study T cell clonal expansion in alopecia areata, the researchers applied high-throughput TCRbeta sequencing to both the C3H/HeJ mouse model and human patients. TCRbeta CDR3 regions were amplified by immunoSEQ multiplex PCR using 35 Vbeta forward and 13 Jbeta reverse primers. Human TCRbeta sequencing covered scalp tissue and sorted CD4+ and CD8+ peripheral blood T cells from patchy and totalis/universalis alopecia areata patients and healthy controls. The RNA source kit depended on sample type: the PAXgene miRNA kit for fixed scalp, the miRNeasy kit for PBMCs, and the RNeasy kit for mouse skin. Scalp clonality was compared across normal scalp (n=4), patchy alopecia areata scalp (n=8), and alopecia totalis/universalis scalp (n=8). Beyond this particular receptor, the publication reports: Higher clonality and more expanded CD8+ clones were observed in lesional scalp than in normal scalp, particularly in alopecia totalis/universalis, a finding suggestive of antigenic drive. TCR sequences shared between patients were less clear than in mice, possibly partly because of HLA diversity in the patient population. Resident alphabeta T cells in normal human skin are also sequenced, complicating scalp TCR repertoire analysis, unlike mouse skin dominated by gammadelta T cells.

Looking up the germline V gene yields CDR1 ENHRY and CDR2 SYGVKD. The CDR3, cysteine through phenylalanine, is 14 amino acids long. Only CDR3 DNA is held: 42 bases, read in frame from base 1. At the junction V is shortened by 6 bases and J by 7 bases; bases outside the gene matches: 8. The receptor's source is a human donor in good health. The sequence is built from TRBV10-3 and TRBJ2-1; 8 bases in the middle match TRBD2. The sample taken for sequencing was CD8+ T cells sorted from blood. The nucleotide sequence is TGTGCCATCAGAGACGACGGGGGGGCAAATGAGCAGTTCTTC. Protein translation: CAIRDDGGANEQFF.